This paragraph covers one T cell receptor beta chain sequence. The antigen is unknown. V lost 5 bases and J lost 7, with 17 bases in between. The CDR3 has 14 residues. The germline gives CDR1 SGHVS, CDR2 FQNEAQ. Measured with immunoSEQ multiplex PCR; TCRdb has only the in-frame clones, and not every one. The data show roughly 80,000 clones, over 75% seen once. The data were obtained in a study of graft-versus-host responses after intestinal transplantation. On the study more broadly: Anti-thymocyte globulin served as induction for all recipients, who then took tacrolimus and steroids for about three years.

Study results and limitations: Patients with graft-donor T cell macrochimerism had high graft-versus-host to host-versus-graft clonal ratios in allografts.

The chain recombines TRBV7-8 with TRBJ1-1; D gene unclear. This TCR derives from a human donor who was the organ donor for an intestinal transplant. The sample consisted of unstimulated CD8+ T cells sorted from spleen or lymph node cells, taken before transplant. The CDR3 region is CASSPDRALDEAFF. In nucleotides, the CDR3 is TGTGCCAGCAGCCCAGATCGGGCCCTCGATGAAGCTTTCTTT.